This T cell receptor (beta chain) was sequenced for a study of CD8+ T cells in alopecia areata. Points from the study as a whole: Persistence in scalp and blood during tofacitinib was observed for many expanded lesional clones. Relative to mice, TCR sharing across patients was less clear, a difference possibly HLA-related.

Following extraction, RNA underwent reverse transcription to cDNA, which served as the sequencing template. The assay was immunoSEQ multiplex PCR, and TCRdb's table has in-frame clones only and misses some. The sample has 200,000 or so clones, approximately 40% seen once. Noted treatment: oral pan-JAK inhibitor, 5-10 mg twice daily. Of note for this clone: Its antigen is unknown.

This CDR3 region has 14 residues. CDR1 and CDR2 from the germline V gene are SQVTM and ANQGSEA. The ends were cut back, 2 bases at V and 1 base at J, with 12 bases in the middle. Sequences were derived from CD4+ T cells sorted from blood, sampled around week 37, from a patient treated with tofacitinib. This TCR was recovered from a human donor with alopecia areata. This chain connects TRBV29-1 to TRBJ2-7; the D gene is possibly TRBD1 (6 bases). DNA of the CDR3: TGCAGCGTTGAACGGACAGCAAATTCCTACGAGCAGTACTTC. Amino acid sequence: CSVERTANSYEQYF.